Below, 32 T cell receptor beta chains from the same sample are listed, as sequenced in a study of blood T cell repertoires in COVID-19. Only in-frame clones appear in the TCRdb table, and some are missing; sequencing was by immunoSEQ multiplex PCR. The sample holds under 250,000 clones, about 89% seen once. Sequenced: peripheral blood. These receptors all come from a woman aged 55-75 years who had recovered from COVID-19.

The gene calls are TRBV6-5 and TRBJ2-7; 9 bases are shared with TRBD1. CDR3 size: 15 residues. With 5 bases clipped from V and 2 bases from J, the junction kept 7 bases outside the gene matches. CDR1 and CDR2 from the germline V gene are MNHEY and SVGAGI. The CDR3 here is CASSTRDRDTYEQYF. The CDR3, as DNA: TGTGCCAGCAGTACCCGGGACAGGGATACCTACGAGCAGTACTTC.

Regarding this clone: Different DNA sequences within this sample yield the same CDR3. V usage is TRBV7-3 and J usage is TRBJ1-1; D is perhaps TRBD1 (5 bases). CDR1 is SGHTA and CDR2 is FQGTGA in the germline V gene. This CDR3 has 13 amino acids. Deletions cut 3 bases from V and 3 bases from J, with 8 bases between. In DNA, the CDR3 is TGTGCCAGCAGCTTGACAGCTTACACTGAAGCTTTCTTT. Protein sequence: CASSLTAYTEAFF.

V and J are TRBV5-1 and TRBJ2-3; perhaps TRBD2 as D (7 bases). Germline lookup yields CDR1 SGHRS and CDR2 YFSETQ. Trimming pared 6 bases from V and 6 bases from J, leaving 20 bases between. This CDR3 is 15 amino acids long. CDR3 coding DNA: TGCGCCAGCAACTATAACGGGGGGCGGGTGGATACGCAGTATTTT. This encodes CASNYNGGRVDTQYF.

V and J are TRBV2 and TRBJ2-2, with 7 positions matching TRBD2. The CDR3 loop spans 15 amino acids. Germline-derived CDR1 and CDR2 are SNHLY and FYNNEI. Germline trimming cut 7 bases from V and 8 bases from J; bases unmatched to any gene: 13. Here the CDR3 reads CASTNAGVLTGELFF. In DNA form, the CDR3 reads TGTGCCAGCACCAATGCGGGGGTATTGACTGGGGAGCTGTTTTTT.

This rearrangement joins TRBV5-1 to TRBJ1-6; 7 bases map to TRBD1. CDR1 is SGHRS and CDR2 is YFSETQ in the germline V gene. V was pared by 4 bases and J by 10 bases, with 11 bases of the junction left unmatched. This CDR3 is 15 amino acids long. CDR3 DNA: TGCGCCAGCAGCGCGGGAGGCAGGGGGGAATCACCCCTCCACTTT. Translation: CASSAGGRGESPLHF.

This sequence joins TRBV7-3 and TRBJ2-2, with 10 bases fitting TRBD1. With 5 bases clipped from V and 3 bases from J, the junction kept 9 bases outside the gene matches. The CDR3 totals 17 residues. CDR1 and CDR2 (germline): SGHTA, FQGTGA. The CDR3 loop reads CASSLRPGTGDTGELFF. The CDR3 DNA sequence: TGTGCCAGCAGCCTCCGCCCCGGGACAGGGGACACCGGGGAGCTGTTTTTT. The whole variable domain, remainder taken from reference TRBV7-3 and TRBJ2-2, is GAGVSQTPSNKVTEKGKYVELRCDPISGHTALYWYRQSLGQGPEFLIYFQGTGAADDSGLPNDRFFAVRPEGSVSTLKIQRTERGDSAVYLCASSLRPGTGDTGELFFGEGSRLTVL.

The chain links TRBV25-1 to TRBJ1-2; D unclear. From germline, CDR1 is MGHDK and CDR2 SYGVNS. The CDR3 is 13 amino acids. Trimming shortened V by 4 bases and J by 4 bases, and 10 bases separated the two germline ends. As DNA, the CDR3 is TGTGCCAGCAGTGCCGGGAATATCTATGGCTACACCTTC. Amino acids: CASSAGNIYGYTF.

V and J are TRBV15 and TRBJ1-2, with TRBD1 identical over 7 bases. CDR1 LNHNV and CDR2 YYDKDF come from the germline V gene (reference sequence). The CDR3 loop spans 16 amino acids. The ends lost 0 bases at V and 4 bases at J; junction bases unmatched: 8. CDR3 DNA sequence: TGTGCCACCAGCAGAGATGCTTGGGACAGCTCCTATGGCTACACCTTC. Its protein product is CATSRDAWDSSYGYTF.

The V gene is TRBV5-8, the J gene TRBJ2-3, with TRBD2 matching over 11 bases. V shed 4 bases, J shed 3 bases, and the junction held 7 bases outside the gene matches. Germline-derived CDR1 and CDR2 are SGHTS and YDEGEE. CDR3 length: 16 residues. CDR3 amino acids: CASSPRLAGTTDTQYF. CDR3 nucleotide sequence: TGTGCCAGCAGCCCAAGACTAGCGGGGACAACAGATACGCAGTATTTT.

The chain combines TRBV28 with TRBJ2-3; 8 bases agree with TRBD2. Trimming removed 3 bases from V and 1 base from J; junction bases left unmatched: 6. Germline assignment: CDR1 MDHEN and CDR2 SYDVKM. The CDR3 consists of 16 residues. DNA for the CDR3: TGTGCCAGCAGTTTTCAAGCGGGGGCCCGCACAGATACGCAGTATTTT. Amino acid sequence: CASSFQAGARTDTQYF.

This chain uses TRBV12-3 or TRBV12-4 with TRBJ2-5; possibly TRBD2 for D (5 bases). The CDR3 runs to 13 residues. Trimming removed 5 bases from V and 5 bases from J, with 12 bases in between. Written as DNA, the CDR3 is TGTGCCAGCAGTACCGGCCGGGGTGAGACCCAGTACTTC. Amino acids: CASSTGRGETQYF.

The CDR3 protein is CASSYVASTEAFF. CDR3 bases: TGTGCCAGCAGTTACGTGGCCAGCACTGAAGCTTTCTTT. The chain is built from TRBV6-6 and TRBJ1-1; D not resolved. This CDR3 spans 13 amino acids. CDR1 MNHNY and CDR2 SVGAGI come from the germline V gene (reference sequence). V dropped 2 bases and J dropped 4 bases, with 8 bases sitting between them.

The chain links TRBV11-2 to TRBJ2-6; tentatively, D is TRBD2 (5 bases). The CDR3 length is 16 residues. The germline CDR1 and CDR2 sequences are SGHAT and FQNNGV. V lost 5 bases, J lost 1 base, and 12 bases lay in between. CDR3: CASSPVRGSGANVLTF. The CDR3 bases are TGTGCCAGCAGCCCCGTTCGGGGATCTGGGGCCAACGTCCTGACTTTC.

This clone was found a few times. V and J are TRBV7-2 and TRBJ2-7, with TRBD1 matching 7 bases. Germline CDR1 reads SGHTA; CDR2 reads FQGNSA. V shed 6 bases and J 1 base; nucleotides not matched to a gene: 6. The CDR3 length is 14 residues. Written as DNA, the CDR3 is TGTGCCAGCAGTCAGGACAGGTCATCCTACGAGCAGTACTTC. It encodes CASSQDRSSYEQYF.

Only one count was recorded for this clone. This chain joins TRBV11-2 and TRBJ1-5; D is undetermined. Germline-derived CDR1 and CDR2 are SGHAT and FQNNGV. This CDR3 comprises 13 residues. V lost 5 bases, J lost 6 bases, and 11 bases lay in between. This chain's CDR3 is CASSPERSQPQHF. CDR3 DNA sequence: TGTGCCAGCAGCCCAGAAAGGAGTCAGCCCCAGCATTTT.

This chain joins TRBV9 and TRBJ1-1; 9 nucleotides match TRBD1. CDR1 and CDR2 (germline): SGDLS, YYNGEE. J gave up 5 bases and V 3 bases, and 5 bases lay outside the gene matches. The CDR3 consists of 14 residues. CDR3 loop: CASSARQGGTEAFF. The CDR3 DNA reads as TGTGCCAGCAGCGCCAGACAGGGGGGTACTGAAGCTTTCTTT.

The genes are TRBV19 and TRBJ2-3, with 10 bases aligning to TRBD2. CDR3 length equals 15 residues. Looked up from germline, CDR1 is LNHDA and CDR2 is SQIVND (reference sequence). With V trimmed by 5 bases and J by 3 bases, 5 bases remained unmatched. CDR3 sequence: CASSPGLAETDTQYF. The CDR3 DNA follows: TGTGCCAGTAGTCCCGGACTAGCGGAAACAGATACGCAGTATTTT.

CDR3 loop: CASSARRGNTEAFF. Here the CDR3 DNA reads TGTGCCAGCAGCGCCCGCCGAGGGAACACTGAAGCTTTCTTT. The rearrangement joins TRBV2 to TRBJ1-1; D gene uncertain. There are 14 residues in the CDR3. Germline loops: CDR1 SNHLY, CDR2 FYNNEI. Trimming removed 6 bases from V and 1 base from J, with 12 bases in between.

The chain uses TRBV19 and TRBJ1-1; 10 nucleotides agree with TRBD1. V was pared by 3 bases and J by 12 bases, with 4 bases of the junction left unmatched. The CDR3 is made up of 12 amino acids. Germline-derived CDR1 and CDR2 are LNHDA and SQIVND (reference sequence). In DNA, the CDR3 is TGTGCCAGTAGTATGGACAGGGGGATAACTTTCTTT. Encoded protein: CASSMDRGITFF.

The chain has TRBV15 and TRBJ2-2; no firm D call. Germline lookup yields CDR1 LNHNV and CDR2 YYDKDF (reference sequence). Trimming took 0 bases from V and 5 from J, leaving 13 bases between them. The CDR3 runs to 16 residues. The CDR3 loop is CATSRDIGTTTGELFF. CDR3 coding DNA: TGTGCCACCAGCAGAGATATCGGAACTACTACCGGGGAGCTGTTTTTT.

The chain couples TRBV19 to TRBJ1-5; no clear D. Per germline, CDR1 LNHDA and CDR2 SQIVND (reference sequence). The CDR3 consists of 14 residues. Between the trimmed V and J ends, which lost 3 bases and 7 bases, there was a span of 13 bases. CDR3 in DNA: TGTGCCAGTAGTATTATGGCATCTTCACAGCCCCAGCATTTT. Protein: CASSIMASSQPQHF. The variable domain in full, completed from reference TRBV19 and TRBJ1-5, reads DGGITQSPKYLFRKEGQNVTLSCEQNLNHDAMYWYRQDPGQGLRLIYYSQIVNDFQKGDIAEGYSVSREKKESFPLTVTSAQKNPTAFYLCASSIMASSQPQHFGDGTRLSIL.

This sequence joins TRBV9 and TRBJ1-1; D might be TRBD1 (5 bases). Trimming took off 4 bases at V and 4 bases at J, with 17 bases between the two ends. The CDR3 has 15 amino acids. Germline assignment: CDR1 SGDLS and CDR2 YYNGEE. In DNA, the CDR3 is TGTGCCAGCAGCTCCCCACTTGGGGGAGGCACTGAAGCTTTCTTT. This sequence encodes CASSSPLGGGTEAFF.

J is TRBJ2-3 and V is TRBV27; the match to TRBD1 covers 11 bases. The CDR3 totals 16 residues. Trimming removed 2 bases from V and 3 bases from J; junction bases left unmatched: 4. Looked up from germline, CDR1 is MNHEY and CDR2 is SMNVEV (reference sequence). CDR3 nucleotide sequence: TGTGCCAGCAGTTTAAGGACAGGGGGCATTACAGATACGCAGTATTTT. This codes for CASSLRTGGITDTQYF.

This clone was detected once. One junction end disagrees with the germline gene, perhaps due to a read error. The chain links TRBV12-3 or TRBV12-4 to TRBJ2-1; a possible D gene is TRBD1 (5 bases). The CDR3 is 12 amino acids. CDR3: CASSLVGRASLF. The CDR3 DNA reads TGTGCCAGCAGTTTAGTGGGCAGGGCGTCACTCTTC.

The chain links TRBV5-1 to TRBJ2-3, with 9 positions matching TRBD1. This CDR3 comprises 15 residues. The V segment lost 0 bases and the J segment 8 bases; nucleotides outside the gene matches: 7. Looked up from germline, CDR1 is SGHRS and CDR2 is YFSETQ. CDR3 region: CASSLGTGERVTQYF. The CDR3 DNA reads as TGCGCCAGCAGCTTGGGGACAGGGGAAAGGGTTACGCAGTATTTT.

The chain is built from TRBV2 and TRBJ1-3; possible D gene TRBD1, 6 bases. Germline CDR1 and CDR2: SNHLY and FYNNEI. V was pared by 2 bases and J by 8 bases, with 7 bases between. The CDR3 is made up of 12 amino acids. CDR3 sequence: CASSEQGYTIYF. In DNA, the CDR3 is TGTGCCAGCAGTGAACAGGGGTACACCATATATTTT.

The chain couples TRBV11-3 to TRBJ2-1, with TRBD1 as a possible D gene (6 bases). The CDR3 loop spans 12 amino acids. Trimming removed 5 bases at V and 8 bases at J, with 10 bases between. Germline CDR1 reads SGHNT; CDR2 reads YENEEA. As DNA, the CDR3 is TGTGCCAGCAGCCTTCACAGGGATGAGCAGTTCTTC. Translation: CASSLHRDEQFF.

This chain links TRBV6-5 with TRBJ1-2; no clear D gene. Trimming stripped 2 bases from V and 7 bases from J, with 11 bases between. Germline-derived CDR1 and CDR2 are MNHEY and SVGAGI. The CDR3 length is 13 residues. CDR3: CASSYGGISGYTF. DNA for the CDR3: TGTGCCAGCAGTTACGGTGGTATCAGTGGCTACACCTTC.

This clone was found once. The CDR3 bases are TGTGCCAGCAGCAAAGGAGGCGGGGGTCAGCATTTT. Encoded protein: CASSKGGGGQHF. The J gene is TRBJ1-5, the V gene TRBV21-1. TRBV21-1 has pseudogene status. The CDR3 consists of 12 residues.

The chain is built from TRBV3-1 (or the pseudogene TRBV3-2) and TRBJ2-4, with 8 bases identical to TRBD1. Per the germline V gene, CDR1 is LGHDT and CDR2 is YNNKEL (reference sequence). J was trimmed by 0 bases and V by 3 bases; bases with no gene match: 7. CDR3 size: 17 residues. The CDR3 nucleotides read TGTGCCAGCAGCCAGCCGACAGGGGAACTAGCCAAAAACATTCAGTACTTC. It specifies CASSQPTGELAKNIQYF.

The chain carries TRBV28 and TRBJ1-2, with 9 bases that match TRBD1. The CDR3 length is 15 residues. The germline V gene has CDR1 MDHEN and CDR2 SYDVKM. The J segment lost 2 bases and the V segment lost 6 bases, leaving 7 bases of the junction unmatched. The CDR3 sequence: CASRGAGTGNYGYTF. The CDR3 nucleotides read TGTGCCAGCAGGGGAGCCGGGACAGGGAACTATGGCTACACCTTC.

The chain joins TRBV11-2 to TRBJ2-7; tentative D call: TRBD2 (6 bases). This CDR3 contains 14 residues. V was shortened by 5 bases and J by 2 bases, with 13 bases between the two germline ends. Germline V gene lookup returns CDR1 SGHAT and CDR2 FQNNGV. The CDR3 bases are TGTGCCAGCAGCCGGGACTCTGGGACCTACGAGCAGTACTTC. Its translation: CASSRDSGTYEQYF.